This entry is about one T cell receptor (beta chain). This clone was observed a few times. There is no known antigen for this receptor. Base-call qualities are not available, and no considerably larger clone is one nucleotide away. The sample comes from a study of CD8+ T cells in alopecia areata (dated by TCRdb to between 2018 and 2020). Regarding the complete study: The treated patients took part in an open-label pilot trial in which moderate-to-severe alopecia areata was treated with oral tofacitinib at 5 to 10 mg twice daily. Tofacitinib was administered for 6 to 18 months, and 6 months of follow-up off drug were then conducted to assess delayed response and recurrence. The SALT score, which quantifies the percentage of affected scalp surface area, was used to measure disease severity in treated patients. High-throughput TCRbeta sequencing was used to examine T cell clonal expansion in alopecia areata in both the C3H/HeJ mouse model and human patients. Human TCRbeta sequencing covered scalp tissue and sorted CD4+ and CD8+ peripheral blood T cells from patchy and totalis/universalis alopecia areata patients and healthy controls. Tofacitinib-treated patients had biopsies at baseline and at 4 and 24 weeks of treatment, with a later scalp biopsy in several patients. Clonality in the scalp was compared among normal scalp (n=4), patchy alopecia areata scalp (n=8), and alopecia totalis/universalis scalp (n=8). The RNA source kit depended on sample type: the PAXgene miRNA kit for fixed scalp, the miRNeasy kit for PBMCs, and the RNeasy kit for mouse skin. TCRbeta CDR3 regions were amplified by immunoSEQ multiplex PCR using 35 Vbeta forward and 13 Jbeta reverse primers.

General conclusions and limits of the study: Shared TCR sequences between patients were less evident than in mice, which may be partly attributable to HLA diversity in the patient population. Compared with normal scalp, lesional scalp had higher clonality and more expanded CD8+ clones, particularly in alopecia totalis/universalis, a pattern that suggests antigenic drive. Tofacitinib significantly lowered scalp clonality and the number of expanded CD8+ clones among the top 100 scalp clones. Because the treated cohort was small and had only one nonresponder, larger studies are needed to examine links between baseline CD8+ expansion and response. During tofacitinib treatment, many expanded lesional clones remained in scalp and blood, and this persistence may partly explain relapse after treatment is stopped. Unlike mouse skin, where gammadelta T cells dominate, normal human skin contains resident alphabeta T cells that get sequenced too, which complicates analysis of the scalp TCR repertoire.

The time point label for this specimen denotes: 4 weeks on oral tofacitinib. The treatment or condition label here, explained by the study, means: oral pan-JAK inhibitor, 5-10 mg twice daily. Lesional scalp punch biopsies and peripheral blood were collected from alopecia areata patients. PBMCs were separated by density centrifugation and stained for CD3, CD4 and CD8, after which CD4+ and CD8+ T cells were sorted on a FACSAria. Reading from cysteine to phenylalanine, the CDR3 counts 16 amino acids. Only the CDR3 portion is preserved as DNA: 48 bases, with reading frame beginning at the first base. From a lookup of the germline V gene, CDR1 and CDR2 are SQVTM and ANQGSEA. Relative to germline, V is 4 bases shorter and J is 3 bases shorter, with 22 bases between their ends. Library preparation used the immunoSEQ multiplex PCR assay. For TCR sequencing, RNA was extracted from every sample and reverse transcribed into cDNA to serve as template. SuperScript III was used to make first-strand cDNA, primed with a 2:1 mix of oligo-dT and random hexamers. Amplification bias was assessed with a synthetic immune receptor repertoire, and residual bias was removed computationally. Turning to the authors' computational methods: Raw reads were preprocessed to remove errors, and CDR3 was defined according to IMGT conventions as the region from the conserved cysteine to phenylalanine. Clonality was computed by normalizing Shannon entropy by log2 of the number of productive unique TCRs and subtracting the result from 1. Scalp TCRbeta sequences were cross-referenced with sorted blood CD4 and CD8 repertoires so that the CD4 or CD8 identity of scalp clones could be inferred. The clones in this table, taken by TCRdb from immuneACCESS, are in-frame only. Not every clone is retained; where verified, under half of the shortfall comes from an unresolved V gene, and the cause of the rest is unknown. The DNA gave D and trimming, while V, J and clone size come from that table. Within this sample are approximately 200,000 clones, with roughly three fifths of them counted one time only. Of the sample, about 3% falls within the top ten clones.

The sequence is built from TRBV29-1 and TRBJ2-7, with TRBD2 perhaps the D gene, on 6 matching bases. This sequence originates from a human donor with alopecia areata. The sequencing here drew on CD4+ T cells sorted from blood, taken at week 4, from a patient treated with tofacitinib. The nucleotide sequence reads TGCAGCGTTGTCGGCGGGGCGGCCACGGTCCGCTACGAGCAGTACTTC. This is translated as CSVVGGAATVRYEQYF.